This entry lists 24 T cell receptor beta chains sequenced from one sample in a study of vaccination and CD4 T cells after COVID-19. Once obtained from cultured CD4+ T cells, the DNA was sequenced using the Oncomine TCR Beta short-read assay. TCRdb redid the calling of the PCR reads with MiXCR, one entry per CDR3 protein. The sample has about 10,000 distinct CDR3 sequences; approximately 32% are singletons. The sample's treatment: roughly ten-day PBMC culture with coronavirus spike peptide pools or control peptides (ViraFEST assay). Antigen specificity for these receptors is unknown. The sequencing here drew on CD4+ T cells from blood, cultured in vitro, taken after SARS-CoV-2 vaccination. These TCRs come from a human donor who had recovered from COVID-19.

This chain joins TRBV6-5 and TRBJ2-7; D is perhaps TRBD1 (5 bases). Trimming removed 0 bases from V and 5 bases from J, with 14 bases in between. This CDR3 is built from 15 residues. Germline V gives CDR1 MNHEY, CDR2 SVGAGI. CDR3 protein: CASSYSGQGNHEQYF. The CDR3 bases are TGTGCCAGCAGTTACTCAGGTCAGGGTAACCACGAGCAGTACTTC.

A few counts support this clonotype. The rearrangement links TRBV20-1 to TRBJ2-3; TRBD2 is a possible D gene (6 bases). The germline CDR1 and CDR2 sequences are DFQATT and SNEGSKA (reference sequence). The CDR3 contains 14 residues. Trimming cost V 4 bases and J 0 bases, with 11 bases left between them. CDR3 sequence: CSAIRAGSTDTQYF. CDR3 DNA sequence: TGCAGTGCTATTCGGGCGGGAAGCACAGATACGCAGTATTTT.

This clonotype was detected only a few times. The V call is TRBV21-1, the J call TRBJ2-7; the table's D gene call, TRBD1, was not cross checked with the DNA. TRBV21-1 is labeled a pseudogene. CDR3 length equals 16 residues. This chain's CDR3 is CALGFSKGQVSYEQYF. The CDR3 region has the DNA TGTGCCCTCGGTTTCTCAAAGGGACAGGTCTCCTACGAGCAGTACTTC.

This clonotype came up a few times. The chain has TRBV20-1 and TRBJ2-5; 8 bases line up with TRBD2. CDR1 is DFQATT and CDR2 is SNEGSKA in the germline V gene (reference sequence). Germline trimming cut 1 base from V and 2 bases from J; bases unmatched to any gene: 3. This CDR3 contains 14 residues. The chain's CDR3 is CSARVSSGQETQYF. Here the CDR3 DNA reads TGCAGTGCTAGAGTGTCTAGCGGGCAAGAGACCCAGTACTTC.

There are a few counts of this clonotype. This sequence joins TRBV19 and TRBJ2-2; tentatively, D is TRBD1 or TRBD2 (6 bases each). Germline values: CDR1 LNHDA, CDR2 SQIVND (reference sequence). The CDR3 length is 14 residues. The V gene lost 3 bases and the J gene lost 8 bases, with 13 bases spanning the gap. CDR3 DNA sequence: TGTGCCAGTAGTATTACTTCGGGGGCAGGGGAGCTGTTTTTT. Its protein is CASSITSGAGELFF.

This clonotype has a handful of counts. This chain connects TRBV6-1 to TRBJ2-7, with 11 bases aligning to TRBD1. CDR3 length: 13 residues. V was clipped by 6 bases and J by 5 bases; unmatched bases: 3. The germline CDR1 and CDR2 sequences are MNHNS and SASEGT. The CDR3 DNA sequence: TGTGCCAGCAGCGGACAGGGGGCCAACGAGCAGTACTTC. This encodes CASSGQGANEQYF.

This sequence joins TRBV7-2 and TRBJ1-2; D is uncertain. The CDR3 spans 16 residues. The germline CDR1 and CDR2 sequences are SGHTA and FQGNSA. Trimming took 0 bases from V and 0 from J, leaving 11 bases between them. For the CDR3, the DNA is TGTGCCAGCAGCTTAGCTAGGTCATTCGCTAACTATGGCTACACCTTC. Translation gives CASSLARSFANYGYTF.

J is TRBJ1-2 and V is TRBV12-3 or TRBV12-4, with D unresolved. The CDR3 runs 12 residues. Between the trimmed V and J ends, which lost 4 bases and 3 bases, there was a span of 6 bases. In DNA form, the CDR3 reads TGTGCCAGCAGTTCTACCTACTATGGCTACACCTTC. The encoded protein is CASSSTYYGYTF.

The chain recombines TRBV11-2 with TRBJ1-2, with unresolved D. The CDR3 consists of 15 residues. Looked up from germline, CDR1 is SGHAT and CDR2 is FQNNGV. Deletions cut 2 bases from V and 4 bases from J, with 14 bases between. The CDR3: CASSLNAASPYGYTF. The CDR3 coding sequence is TGTGCCAGCAGCTTAAATGCCGCGTCACCCTATGGCTACACCTTC.

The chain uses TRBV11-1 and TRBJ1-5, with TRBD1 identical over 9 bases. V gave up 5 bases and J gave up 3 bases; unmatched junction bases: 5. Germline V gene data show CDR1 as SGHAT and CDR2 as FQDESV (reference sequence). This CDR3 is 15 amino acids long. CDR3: CASSPGTGTNQPQHF. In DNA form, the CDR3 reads TGTGCCAGCAGCCCCGGGACAGGGACCAATCAGCCCCAGCATTTT.

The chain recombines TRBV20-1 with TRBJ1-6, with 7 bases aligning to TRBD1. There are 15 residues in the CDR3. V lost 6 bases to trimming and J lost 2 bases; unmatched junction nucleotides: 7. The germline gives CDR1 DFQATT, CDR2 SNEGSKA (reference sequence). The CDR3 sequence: CSATQGGPYNSPLHF. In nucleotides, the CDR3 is TGCAGTGCCACCCAGGGGGGCCCCTATAATTCACCCCTCCACTTT.

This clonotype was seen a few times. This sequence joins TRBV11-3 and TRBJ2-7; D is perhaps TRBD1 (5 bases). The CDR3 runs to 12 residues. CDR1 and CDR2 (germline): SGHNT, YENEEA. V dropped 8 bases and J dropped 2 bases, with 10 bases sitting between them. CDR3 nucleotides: TGTGCCAGCGGAACAGGACCCTACGAGCAGTACTTC. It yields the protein CASGTGPYEQYF.

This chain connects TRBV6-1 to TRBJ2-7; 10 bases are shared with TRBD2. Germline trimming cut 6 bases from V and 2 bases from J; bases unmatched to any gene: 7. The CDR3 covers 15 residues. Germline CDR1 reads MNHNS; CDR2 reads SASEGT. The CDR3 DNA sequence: TGTGCCAGCAGACGAGGGACTAGCGAGACCTACGAGCAGTACTTC. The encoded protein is CASRRGTSETYEQYF.

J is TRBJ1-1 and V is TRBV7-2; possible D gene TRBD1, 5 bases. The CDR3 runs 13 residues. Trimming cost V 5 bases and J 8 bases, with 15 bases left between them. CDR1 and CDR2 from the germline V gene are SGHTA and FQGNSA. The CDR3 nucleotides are TGTGCCAGCAGCCCACGGGGGGAGTTAGAAGCTTTCTTT. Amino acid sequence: CASSPRGELEAFF.

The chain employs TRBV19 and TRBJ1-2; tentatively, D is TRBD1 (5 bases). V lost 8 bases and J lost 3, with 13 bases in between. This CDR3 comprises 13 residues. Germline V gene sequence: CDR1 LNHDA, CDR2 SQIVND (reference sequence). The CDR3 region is CASLEDTHYGYTF. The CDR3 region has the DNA TGTGCCAGTCTTGAGGACACCCACTATGGCTACACCTTC.

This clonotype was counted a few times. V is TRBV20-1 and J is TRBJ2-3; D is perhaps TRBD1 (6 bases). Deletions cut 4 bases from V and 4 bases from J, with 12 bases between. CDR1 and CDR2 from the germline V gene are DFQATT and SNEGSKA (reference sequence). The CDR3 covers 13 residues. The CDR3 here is CSATKEGADTQYF. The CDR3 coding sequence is TGCAGTGCTACGAAAGAGGGGGCAGATACGCAGTATTTT.

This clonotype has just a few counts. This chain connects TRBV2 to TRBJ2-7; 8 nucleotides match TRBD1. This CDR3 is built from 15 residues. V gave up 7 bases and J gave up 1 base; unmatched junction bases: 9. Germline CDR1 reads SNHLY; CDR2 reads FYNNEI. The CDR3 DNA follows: TGTGCCAGCAATTTACAGGGGGGATGGTCCTACGAGCAGTACTTC. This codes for CASNLQGGWSYEQYF.

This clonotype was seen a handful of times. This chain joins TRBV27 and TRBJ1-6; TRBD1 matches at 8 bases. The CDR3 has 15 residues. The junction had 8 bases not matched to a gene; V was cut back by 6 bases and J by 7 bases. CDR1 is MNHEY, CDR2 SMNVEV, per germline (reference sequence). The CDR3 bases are TGTGCCAGCAGGCCCGCAGGGGGCTGGAATTCACCCCTCCACTTT. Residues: CASRPAGGWNSPLHF.

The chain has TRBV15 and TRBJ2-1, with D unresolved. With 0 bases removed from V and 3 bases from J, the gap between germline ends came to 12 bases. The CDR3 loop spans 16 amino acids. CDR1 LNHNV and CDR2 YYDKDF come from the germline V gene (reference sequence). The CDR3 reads CATSRDPRTNYNEQFF. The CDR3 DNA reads TGTGCCACCAGCAGAGACCCCCGGACCAACTACAATGAGCAGTTCTTC.

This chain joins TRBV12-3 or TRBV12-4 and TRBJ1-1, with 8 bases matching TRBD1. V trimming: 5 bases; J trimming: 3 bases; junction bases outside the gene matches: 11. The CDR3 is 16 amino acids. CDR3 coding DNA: TGTGCCAGCAGTCCCCGGACAGGGCTTGGCTACACTGAAGCTTTCTTT. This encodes CASSPRTGLGYTEAFF.

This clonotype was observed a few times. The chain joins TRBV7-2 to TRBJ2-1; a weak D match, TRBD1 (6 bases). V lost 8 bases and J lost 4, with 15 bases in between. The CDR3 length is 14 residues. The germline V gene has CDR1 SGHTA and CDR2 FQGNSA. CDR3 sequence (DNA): TGTGCCAGCTTGATCTCAGGGGTTTACAATGAGCAGTTCTTC. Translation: CASLISGVYNEQFF.

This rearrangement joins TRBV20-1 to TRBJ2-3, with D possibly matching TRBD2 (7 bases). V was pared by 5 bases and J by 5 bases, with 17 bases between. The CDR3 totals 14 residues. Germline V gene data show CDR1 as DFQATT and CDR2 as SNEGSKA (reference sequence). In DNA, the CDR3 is TGCAGTGCTTCCCTAAGGGGGGGCGGAGATACGCAGTATTTT. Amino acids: CSASLRGGGDTQYF.

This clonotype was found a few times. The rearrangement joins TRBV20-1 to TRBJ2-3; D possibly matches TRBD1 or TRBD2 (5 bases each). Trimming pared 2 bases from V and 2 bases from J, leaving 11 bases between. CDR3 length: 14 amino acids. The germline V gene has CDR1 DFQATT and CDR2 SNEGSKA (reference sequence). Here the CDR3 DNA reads TGCAGTGCTAGATGGGGGTTCCCCACAGATACGCAGTATTTT. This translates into CSARWGFPTDTQYF.

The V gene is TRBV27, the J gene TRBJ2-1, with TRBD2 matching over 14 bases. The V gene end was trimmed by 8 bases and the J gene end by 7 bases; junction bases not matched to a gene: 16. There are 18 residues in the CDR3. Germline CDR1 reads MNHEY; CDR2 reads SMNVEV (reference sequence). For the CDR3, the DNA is TGTGCCAGCTGGGAGTTTATTAGCGGGACTAGCGGGAGAAATGAGCAGTTCTTC. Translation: CASWEFISGTSGRNEQFF.